A selection of T cell receptor beta chains follows, all from one sample in a study of CD8 T cells in Susac syndrome. TCRdb passed the immunoSEQ multiplex PCR reads through MiXCR, listing each CDR3 protein once. The sample has under 250,000 distinct CDR3 sequences; roughly 93% are singletons. The sequencing input was CD4+ T cells from PBMCs. The receptors shown here come from a human donor with multiple sclerosis. CDR3s include the opening cysteine and the closing phenylalanine or tryptophan. Fields, in order: clone size, V gene, J gene, D gene, CDR3 DNA, CDR3 protein. D genes are given only for firm matches. Size values are once, few and many counts, or a class for expanded clones, and some rows have none.

NA	TRBV15	TRBJ2-4	TRBD2	TGTGCCACCAGCAGAGTAGCACTAGCGGGAGCTCGGAACATTCAGTACTTC	CATSRVALAGARNIQYF
few	TRBV20-1	TRBJ1-1	NA	TGCAGTGCTCGACAGCCGAACACTGAAGCTTTCTTT	CSARQPNTEAFF
NA	TRBV3-1	TRBJ1-1	NA	TGTGCCAGCAGCCAAATTCCAGGGGCGATTTCTGAAGCTTTCTTT	CASSQIPGAISEAFF
NA	TRBV20-1	TRBJ2-2	NA	TGCAGTGCCCGGGACCGGGTAACGAACACCGGGGAGCTGTTTTTT	CSARDRVTNTGELFF
NA	TRBV5-1	TRBJ2-3	NA	TGCGCCAGCAGCTTAAGAACCGATTCCCATACGCAGTATTTT	CASSLRTDSHTQYF
NA	TRBV18	TRBJ2-6	NA	TGTGCCAGCTCACCACTTCAGGACGGGAGCTCTGGGGCCAACGTCCTGACTTTC	CASSPLQDGSSGANVLTF
NA	TRBV20-1	TRBJ2-1	NA	TGCAGTGCTAGAGATCGGGCCTATGAGGGCAATGAGCAGTTCTTC	CSARDRAYEGNEQFF
NA	TRBV6-2/TRBV6-3	TRBJ2-6	NA	TGTGCCAGCAGTCGGGATGGGGGCGCTGGGGCCAACGTCCTGACTTTC	CASSRDGGAGANVLTF
NA	TRBV10-3	TRBJ2-5	NA	TGTGCCATCAGGGACCAAGAGACCCAGTACTTC	CAIRDQETQYF
NA	TRBV12-3/TRBV12-4	TRBJ2-7	NA	TGTGCCAGCAGTTTATACAGGGATGGGAACGAGCAGTACTTC	CASSLYRDGNEQYF
NA	TRBV3-1	TRBJ1-1	NA	TGTGCCAGCAGCGGAGAGTTAACTGAAGCTTTCTTT	CASSGELTEAFF
once	TRBV24-1	TRBJ2-1	TRBD1	TGTGCCACCAGTGATCCGAGCAGGGGGTTGACCTACAATGAGCAGTTCTTC	CATSDPSRGLTYNEQFF
NA	TRBV6-1	TRBJ2-1	TRBD2	TGTGCCAGCAGTCAGGGGACTAGCGGGGGGGCTAGGGATGAGCAGTTCTTC	CASSQGTSGGARDEQFF
NA	TRBV5-1	TRBJ1-4	NA	TGCGCCAGCAGCTTGGAGGGGTGGAAGGATGAAAAACTGTTTTTT	CASSLEGWKDEKLFF
NA	TRBV29-1	TRBJ1-5	TRBD1	TGCAGCGTGAGGGGGACAGGGCCAAGCAATCAGCCCCAGCATTTT	CSVRGTGPSNQPQHF
NA	TRBV4-1	TRBJ1-4	NA	TGCGCCAGCAGCCAAGATCTCGGGGAGTGGGGTAATGAAAAACTGTTTTTT	CASSQDLGEWGNEKLFF
few	TRBV25-1	TRBJ1-5	TRBD1	TGTGCCAGCAGTGAATCGGGACAGCCCAATCAGCCCCAGCATTTT	CASSESGQPNQPQHF
once	TRBV4-1	TRBJ2-5	NA	TGCGCCAGCAGCCCCCCCAAGGGCCAAGAGACCCAGTACTTC	CASSPPKGQETQYF
NA	TRBV3-1	TRBJ2-3	NA	TGTGCCAGCAGCCAAGCCCCCCCAGATACGCAGTATTTT	CASSQAPPDTQYF
NA	TRBV10-3	TRBJ1-2	NA	TGTGCCATCAGTGTCGGGGCCAGACAATTAAACTATGGCTACACCTTC	CAISVGARQLNYGYTF
NA	TRBV7-8	TRBJ1-1	NA	TGTGCCAGCAGCGGACAAGGGGGTGCAGGATCGGAAGCTTTCTTT	CASSGQGGAGSEAFF
NA	TRBV7-3	TRBJ2-3	NA	TGTGCCAGCAGCGCAACGCTAGTGGGTACGCAGTATTTT	CASSATLVGTQYF